The present entry profiles one T cell receptor beta chain with its context. Its specificity is unknown. This sample was included in a study of graft-versus-host responses after intestinal transplantation. Study-level background: Each transplant was multivisceral, liver-intestinal, or isolated intestinal.

Graft specimens yielded both intraepithelial and lamina propria lymphocytes. Study results and limitations: Recipient marrow contained GvH clones, some of which appeared first in ileum or blood.

Germline-derived CDR1 and CDR2 are MNHEY and SVGAGI. This CDR3 has 15 amino acids. V lost 4 bases, J lost 3 bases, and 13 bases lay in between. The assay was immunoSEQ multiplex PCR, and TCRdb's table has in-frame clones only and misses some. The sample has thousands of clones, about 75% seen once. The chain is built from TRBV6-5 and TRBJ1-3; D perhaps matches TRBD1 (6 bases). The TCR sequence derives from a human patient who received an intestinal transplant, so some T cells may come from the graft donor. The sequences come from ileum tissue, collected 220 to 240 days after intestinal transplant. This CDR3 reads CASSLAPGVGNTIYF. The CDR3 bases are TGTGCCAGCAGTTTAGCGCCAGGGGTTGGAAACACCATATATTTT.